One T cell receptor beta chain is described in this entry. Assay used: immunoSEQ multiplex PCR; TCRdb lists only in-frame clones, some missing. The sample holds 150,000 to 190,000 clones, around 83% seen once. The source of the sample is a study of blood T cell repertoires in COVID-19. Study background: Samples representing acute and convalescent COVID-19 were sourced from the United States, Italy and Spain.

Trimming removed 0 bases at V and 11 bases at J, with 20 bases between. Germline lookup yields CDR1 LNHDA and CDR2 SQIVND (reference sequence). CDR3 size: 16 residues. This chain uses TRBV19 with TRBJ1-5; D gene unclear. This receptor was taken from a woman aged 55-70 years with COVID-19, enrolled during active disease. Material: peripheral blood. This CDR3 is CASSIDRRRPQKAQHF. CDR3 DNA sequence: TGTGCCAGTAGTATAGATCGTCGCAGGCCTCAAAAGGCCCAGCATTTT.